This T cell receptor beta chain was recorded in a study of sequential checkpoint blockade in melanoma. Study in general: Arm A got nivolumab then ipilimumab; arm B the reverse, 1:1.

Specified treatment: randomized to nivolumab then ipilimumab (arm A) or the reverse (arm B). Sorted cells were live CD3+CD8+, lacking CD19 and CD56, from PBMCs. Some clones are missing from TCRdb's copy, which holds only in-frame ones; the method was immunoSEQ multiplex PCR. The repertoire includes about 15,000 clones, 77% of them detected once, and about 32% sits in the top ten. The receptor was derived from a human donor with melanoma. Sequences were derived from CD8+ T cells sorted from blood (inferred from file names), sampled from a patient given nivolumab and ipilimumab in sequence.

CDR3 loop: CAWSSGGPGELFF. For the CDR3, the DNA is TGTGCCTGGAGTAGCGGGGGGCCCGGGGAGCTGTTTTTT. This chain uses TRBV30 with TRBJ2-2; TRBD2 matches at 9 bases. CDR1 and CDR2 from the germline V gene are GTSNPN and SVGIG (reference sequence). This CDR3 spans 13 amino acids. V gave up 2 bases and J gave up 6 bases; unmatched junction bases: 1. The full variable domain, with the rest looked up from reference TRBV30 and TRBJ2-2, is SQTIHQWPATLVQPVGSPLSLECTVEGTSNPNLYWYRQAAGRGLQLLFYSVGIGQISSEVPQNLSASRPQDRQFILSSKKLLLSDSGFYLCAWSSGGPGELFFGEGSRLTVL.